This T cell receptor (beta chain) stems from a study of blood T cell repertoires in COVID-19 (dated by TCRdb to 2020 to 2021). At the level of the whole study: The collaborator samples originated in the United States, Italy and Spain and spanned the acute and convalescent phases of COVID-19. The prospective study material was composed of cDNA or gDNA derived from T cells, B-cell-depleted T cells, or PBMCs. The dataset comprised deeply sampled blood TCRbeta repertoires from subjects exposed to, actively infected with, or recovered from COVID-19. The repertoires were made available in a free public database intended to serve as a resource for research on the immune response to SARS-CoV-2. The samples were drawn from two sources: the first 160 participants of the ongoing ImmuneRACE study, and 1,200 or so subjects contributed by 6 global collaborators. Sample metadata almost always included a de-identified subject ID, COVID-19 status, age in years and sex. Where available, HLA class I and class II types were taken from metadata supplied by the sample provider and were not determined by assay-based typing.

A distance of 5 bases separates the germline ends of V and J, which lose 5 bases and 0 bases respectively. Inclusive of the bounding cysteine and phenylalanine, the CDR3 is 13 residues long. Only the CDR3 DNA stays, 39 bases, in frame from base 1. The germline V gene (reference sequence) gives CDR1 as SEHNR and CDR2 as FQNEAQ. A remark on this clone: The target of this receptor is not known. No per-base quality is available; no much larger clone lies one base away. Additional DNA sequences in this sample encode the identical CDR3.

A second Seattle source provided samples from volunteer blood donors who had recovered from COVID-19. Whole blood was collected in K2EDTA tubes by collaborating institutions according to the institutions' own protocols. For TCRbeta analysis, collaborators shipped samples in one of three forms: frozen whole blood, isolated PBMCs, or DNA extracted from either of those sample types. What the work shows at the level of the full study, not this receptor alone: Clinical and demographic metadata were provided uncurated, with the amount varying by source and participant.

TCRbeta CDR3 regions were amplified from genomic DNA using the immunoSEQ Assay, a bias-controlled multiplex PCR. Turning to the authors' computational methods: The number of nucleated cells in each sample was estimated from the amplification of reference gene primers within the assay. To quantify the absolute abundance of each unique TCRbeta CDR3 rearrangement, sequence reads were collapsed and filtered. Productive Simpson clonality was computed per sample as the square root of Simpson's diversity index over productive rearrangements. TCRdb carries this immuneACCESS record with in-frame sequences only. Its versions omit some clonotypes, under half of them owing to an unresolved V gene in the studies checked, with the rest unexplained. V, J and clone size are taken as reported in that table, and D and trimming were inferred from the DNA itself. The sample table contains 300,000 to 400,000 clones; only one count was recorded for around nine tenths of them. The ten top clones hold about 3.5% of the sample.

The TCR was taken from a woman aged 18-35 years who had recovered from COVID-19. Input material: peripheral blood. The chain couples TRBV7-9 to TRBJ2-1, with the D segment identity uncertain. This receptor has the CDR3 CASSLSSYNEQFF. The DNA sequence is as follows: TGTGCCAGCAGCCTCAGCTCCTACAATGAGCAGTTCTTC.